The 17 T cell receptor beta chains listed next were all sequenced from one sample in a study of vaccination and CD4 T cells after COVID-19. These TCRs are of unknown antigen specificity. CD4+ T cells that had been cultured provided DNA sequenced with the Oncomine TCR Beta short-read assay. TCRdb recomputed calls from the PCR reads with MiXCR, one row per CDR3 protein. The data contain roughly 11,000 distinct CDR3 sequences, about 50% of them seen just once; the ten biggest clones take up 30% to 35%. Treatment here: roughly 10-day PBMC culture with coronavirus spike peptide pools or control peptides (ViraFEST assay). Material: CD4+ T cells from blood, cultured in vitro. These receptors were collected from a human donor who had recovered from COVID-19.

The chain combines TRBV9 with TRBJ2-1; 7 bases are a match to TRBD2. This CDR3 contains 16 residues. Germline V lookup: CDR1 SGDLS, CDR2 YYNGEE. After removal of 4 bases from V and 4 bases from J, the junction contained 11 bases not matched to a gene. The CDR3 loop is CASSPPPQRGYNEQFF. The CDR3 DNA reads TGTGCCAGCAGCCCCCCCCCCCAGCGGGGATACAATGAGCAGTTCTTC. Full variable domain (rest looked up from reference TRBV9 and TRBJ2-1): DSGVTQTPKHLITATGQRVTLRCSPRSGDLSVYWYQQSLDQGLQFLIQYYNGEERAKGNILERFSAQQFPDLHSELNLSSLELGDSALYFCASSPPPQRGYNEQFFGPGTRLTVL.

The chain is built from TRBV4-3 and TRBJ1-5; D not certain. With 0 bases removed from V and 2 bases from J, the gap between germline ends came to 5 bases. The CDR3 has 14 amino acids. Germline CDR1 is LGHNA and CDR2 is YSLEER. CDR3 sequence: CASSQDMGNQPQHF. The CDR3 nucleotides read TGCGCCAGCAGCCAAGACATGGGCAATCAGCCCCAGCATTTT.

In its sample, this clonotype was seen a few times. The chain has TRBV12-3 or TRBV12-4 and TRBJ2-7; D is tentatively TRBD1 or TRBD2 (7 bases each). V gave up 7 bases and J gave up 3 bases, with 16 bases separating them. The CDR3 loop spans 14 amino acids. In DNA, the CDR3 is TGTGCCAGCAAAACAGGGGAGGGGGGCTACGAGCAGTACTTC. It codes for CASKTGEGGYEQYF.

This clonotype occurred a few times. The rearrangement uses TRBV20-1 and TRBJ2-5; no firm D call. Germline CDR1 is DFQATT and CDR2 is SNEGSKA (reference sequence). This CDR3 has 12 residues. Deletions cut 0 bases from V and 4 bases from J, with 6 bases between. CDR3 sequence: CSARESSETQYF. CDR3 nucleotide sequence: TGCAGTGCTAGAGAGAGTTCAGAGACCCAGTACTTC.

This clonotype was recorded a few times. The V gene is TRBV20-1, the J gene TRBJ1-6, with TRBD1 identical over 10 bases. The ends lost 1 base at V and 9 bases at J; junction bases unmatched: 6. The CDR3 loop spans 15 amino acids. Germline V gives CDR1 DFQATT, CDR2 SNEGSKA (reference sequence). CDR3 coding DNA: TGCAGTGCTAGAGCCCCGGGACAGGGGACTTCACCCCTCCACTTT. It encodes CSARAPGQGTSPLHF.

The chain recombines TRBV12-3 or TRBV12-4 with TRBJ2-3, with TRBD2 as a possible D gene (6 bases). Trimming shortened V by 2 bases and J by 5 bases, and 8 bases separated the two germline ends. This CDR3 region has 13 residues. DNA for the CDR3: TGTGCCAGCAGTTTAACGGGAGTAGATACGCAGTATTTT. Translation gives CASSLTGVDTQYF.

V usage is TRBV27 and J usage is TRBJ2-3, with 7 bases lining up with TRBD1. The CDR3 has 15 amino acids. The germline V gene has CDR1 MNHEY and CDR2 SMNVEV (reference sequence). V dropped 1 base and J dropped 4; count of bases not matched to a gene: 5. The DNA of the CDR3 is TGTGCCAGCAGTTTATTCGGGCAGGGGGCAGATACGCAGTATTTT. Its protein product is CASSLFGQGADTQYF.

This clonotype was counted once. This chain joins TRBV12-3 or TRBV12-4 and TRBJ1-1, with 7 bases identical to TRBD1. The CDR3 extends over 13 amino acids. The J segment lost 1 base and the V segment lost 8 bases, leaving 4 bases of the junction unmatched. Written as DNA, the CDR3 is TGTGCCAGCCTGAGGGACAGGAACACTGAAGCTTTCTTT. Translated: CASLRDRNTEAFF.

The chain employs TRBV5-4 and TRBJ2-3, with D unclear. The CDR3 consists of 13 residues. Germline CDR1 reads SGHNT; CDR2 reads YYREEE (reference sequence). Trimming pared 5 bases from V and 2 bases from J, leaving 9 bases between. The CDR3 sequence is CASRSPATDTQYF. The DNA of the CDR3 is TGTGCCAGCAGGTCCCCGGCCACAGATACGCAGTATTTT. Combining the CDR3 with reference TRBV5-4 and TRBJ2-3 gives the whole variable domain ETGVTQSPTHLIKTRGQQVTLRCSSQSGHNTVSWYQQALGQGPQFIFQYYREEENGRGNFPPRFSGLQFPNYSSELNVNALELDDSALYLCASRSPATDTQYFGPGTRLTVL.

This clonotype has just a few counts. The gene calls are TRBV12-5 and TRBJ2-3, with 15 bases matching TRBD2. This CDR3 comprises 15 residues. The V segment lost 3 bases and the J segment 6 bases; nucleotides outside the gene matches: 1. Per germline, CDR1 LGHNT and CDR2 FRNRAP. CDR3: CASGLGTSGGDTQYF. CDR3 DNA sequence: TGTGCTAGTGGTTTAGGGACTAGCGGGGGGGATACGCAGTATTTT.

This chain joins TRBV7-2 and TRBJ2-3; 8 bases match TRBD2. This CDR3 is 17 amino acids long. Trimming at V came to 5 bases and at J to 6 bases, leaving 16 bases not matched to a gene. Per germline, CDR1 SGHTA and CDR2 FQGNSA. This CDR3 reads CASSPPLSGASGDTQYF. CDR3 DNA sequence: TGTGCCAGCAGCCCTCCCCTTAGCGGGGCCTCGGGGGATACGCAGTATTTT. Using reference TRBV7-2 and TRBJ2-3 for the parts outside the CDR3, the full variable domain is GAGVSQSPSNKVTEKGKDVELRCDPISGHTALYWYRQSLGQGLEFLIYFQGNSAPDKSGLPSDRFSAERTGGSVSTLTIQRTQQEDSAVYLCASSPPLSGASGDTQYFGPGTRLTVL.

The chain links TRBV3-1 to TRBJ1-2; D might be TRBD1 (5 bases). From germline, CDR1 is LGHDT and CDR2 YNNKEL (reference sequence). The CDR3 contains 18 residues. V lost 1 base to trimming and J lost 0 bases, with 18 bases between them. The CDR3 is CASSQATAGTASNYGYTF. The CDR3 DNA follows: TGTGCCAGCAGCCAAGCGACTGCCGGGACGGCCTCTAACTATGGCTACACCTTC.

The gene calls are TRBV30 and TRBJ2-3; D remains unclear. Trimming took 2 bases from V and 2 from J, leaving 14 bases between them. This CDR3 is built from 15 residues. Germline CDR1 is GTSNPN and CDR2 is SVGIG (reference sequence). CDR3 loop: CAWSSPDTNTDTQYF. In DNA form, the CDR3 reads TGTGCCTGGAGTAGCCCGGATACAAACACAGATACGCAGTATTTT. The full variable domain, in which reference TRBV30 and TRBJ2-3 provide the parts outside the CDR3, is SQTIHQWPATLVQPVGSPLSLECTVEGTSNPNLYWYRQAAGRGLQLLFYSVGIGQISSEVPQNLSASRPQDRQFILSSKKLLLSDSGFYLCAWSSPDTNTDTQYFGPGTRLTVL.

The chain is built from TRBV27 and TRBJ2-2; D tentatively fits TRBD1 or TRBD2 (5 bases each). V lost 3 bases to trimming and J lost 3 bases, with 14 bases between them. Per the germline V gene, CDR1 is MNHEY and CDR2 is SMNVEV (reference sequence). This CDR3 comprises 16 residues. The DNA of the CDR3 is TGTGCCAGCAGTTTCCGGGGCGCACTCCACACCGGGGAGCTGTTTTTT. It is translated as CASSFRGALHTGELFF.

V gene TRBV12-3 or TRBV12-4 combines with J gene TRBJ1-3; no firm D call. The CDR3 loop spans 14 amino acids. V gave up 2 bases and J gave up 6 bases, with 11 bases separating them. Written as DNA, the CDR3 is TGTGCCAGCAGTTTAACGGGGTTTGTAAACACCATATATTTT. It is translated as CASSLTGFVNTIYF.

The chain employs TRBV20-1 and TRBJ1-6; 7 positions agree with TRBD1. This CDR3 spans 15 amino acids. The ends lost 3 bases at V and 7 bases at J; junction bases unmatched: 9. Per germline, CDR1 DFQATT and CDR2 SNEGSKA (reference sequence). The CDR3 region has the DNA TGCAGTGCTAGTGGGTCCGGGACAGAGAATTCACCCCTCCACTTT. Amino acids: CSASGSGTENSPLHF.

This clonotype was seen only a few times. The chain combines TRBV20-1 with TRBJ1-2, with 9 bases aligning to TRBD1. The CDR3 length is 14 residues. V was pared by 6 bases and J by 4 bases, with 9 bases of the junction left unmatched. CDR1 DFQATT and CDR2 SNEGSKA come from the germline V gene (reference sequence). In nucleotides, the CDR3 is TGCAGTGCAAATGGACAGGGGAAGGCCTATGGCTACACCTTC. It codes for CSANGQGKAYGYTF.